The 19 T cell receptor beta chains below were found in one sample sequenced in a study of Ad26.COV2.S vaccination and SARS-CoV-2 variants. Noted treatment: 15 to 20 received Ad26.COV2.S at low or high dose, single or two shots; about 5 received placebo; per-sample allocation not given. Samples came from day 63 after the first vaccine or placebo injection. Assay: immunoSEQ multiplex PCR; the TCRdb copy retains only in-frame clones and omits some. The sample yields about 350,000 clones, 75% to 90% seen once. Sequencing was performed on peripheral blood, taken in a trial of Ad26.COV2.S vaccine versus placebo. These receptors were taken from a person aged 18-65 years who received the Ad26.COV2.S COVID-19 vaccine or a placebo.

In its sample, this clone was seen once. This chain connects TRBV6-6 to TRBJ2-1, with TRBD2 identical over 10 bases. Germline V gene sequence: CDR1 MNHNY, CDR2 SVGAGI (reference sequence). This CDR3 is 12 amino acids long. V shed 7 bases, J shed 10 bases, and the junction held 4 bases outside the gene matches. CDR3: CASTRAGGEQFF. In DNA form, the CDR3 reads TGTGCCAGCACCAGAGCGGGGGGGGAGCAGTTCTTC.

This chain joins TRBV16 and TRBJ2-7; the D is unclear. This CDR3 is 13 amino acids long. Trimming took 0 bases from V and 5 from J, leaving 8 bases between them. The germline gives CDR1 KGHSY, CDR2 FQNENV. CDR3 in amino acids: CASSQSPPHEQYF. In DNA, the CDR3 is TGTGCCAGCAGCCAATCCCCTCCCCACGAGCAGTACTTC.

This clone was observed a few times. The CDR3 nucleotides are TGTGCCAGTACCGATGGGCCCGCTAGCGGGTTTTACGAGCAGTACTTC. Its protein is CASTDGPASGFYEQYF. The chain is built from TRBV19 and TRBJ2-7; 8 nucleotides align to TRBD2. V dropped 7 bases and J dropped 4; count of bases not matched to a gene: 15. This CDR3 contains 16 residues. Germline V CDR1 and CDR2: LNHDA, SQIVND (reference sequence).

This chain joins TRBV28 and TRBJ2-1; no definite D call. CDR3 length: 14 residues. V lost 2 bases and J lost 0, with 5 bases in between. Germline CDR1 is MDHEN and CDR2 is SYDVKM. CDR3 DNA: TGTGCCAGCAGTTTAGCGTACTCCTACAATGAGCAGTTCTTC. This translates into CASSLAYSYNEQFF.

This chain links TRBV19 with TRBJ2-5; no reliable D call. With 5 bases removed from V and 5 bases from J, the gap between germline ends came to 18 bases. CDR3 length: 15 amino acids. Germline assignment: CDR1 LNHDA and CDR2 SQIVND (reference sequence). The CDR3 here is CASSSRAQPRETQYF. CDR3 DNA sequence: TGTGCCAGTAGTTCCCGTGCCCAGCCCCGGGAGACCCAGTACTTC.

This clone was seen a handful of times. The V call is TRBV19, the J call TRBJ1-1; D is possibly TRBD1 (5 bases). Trimming took off 5 bases at V and 3 bases at J, with 13 bases between the two ends. Per germline, CDR1 LNHDA and CDR2 SQIVND (reference sequence). The CDR3 length is 14 residues. The CDR3 protein is CASSLLGGDTEAFF. The CDR3 DNA is TGTGCCAGTAGTTTATTGGGGGGAGACACTGAAGCTTTCTTT.

The chain couples TRBV24-1 to TRBJ1-5; weak D call: TRBD1 (5 bases). The CDR3 runs to 15 residues. The V end was cut by 11 bases, the J end by 7 bases, with 23 bases between. Looked up from germline, CDR1 is KGHDR and CDR2 is SFDVKD. CDR3 in amino acids: CAITTGLLSRQPQHF. In DNA form, the CDR3 reads TGTGCCATTACAACGGGACTCCTATCGAGGCAGCCCCAGCATTTT.

The CDR3 region is CASSMVGSPYEQYF. Here the CDR3 DNA reads TGTGCCAGTAGTATGGTGGGGTCCCCCTACGAGCAGTACTTC. The chain joins TRBV19 to TRBJ2-7; no firm D call. Germline loops: CDR1 LNHDA, CDR2 SQIVND (reference sequence). Trimming took off 3 bases at V and 2 bases at J, with 11 bases between the two ends. There are 14 residues in the CDR3.

V is TRBV6-5 and J is TRBJ1-1, with D perhaps TRBD1 (5 bases). CDR1 is MNHEY, CDR2 SVGAGI, per germline. The V end was cut by 5 bases, the J end by 7 bases, with 17 bases between. The CDR3 extends over 14 amino acids. CDR3 residues: CASSPLGTGLEAFF. CDR3 DNA sequence: TGTGCCAGCAGTCCCTTAGGGACGGGCCTTGAAGCTTTCTTT.

This clone is a singleton in its sample. This sequence joins TRBV7-9 and TRBJ2-1; D tentatively reads TRBD1 or TRBD2 (5 bases each). Germline V gene sequence: CDR1 SEHNR, CDR2 FQNEAQ (reference sequence). The CDR3 consists of 13 residues. V shed 6 bases and J shed 4 bases, with 10 bases lying between them. The CDR3 sequence: CASRPGLYNEQFF. DNA for the CDR3: TGTGCCAGCAGGCCGGGGCTTTACAATGAGCAGTTCTTC.

The chain links TRBV18 to TRBJ2-1; D gene unclear. This CDR3 region has 11 residues. V dropped 1 base and J dropped 10 bases, with 5 bases sitting between them. CDR1 and CDR2 (germline): KGHSH, LQKENI. The CDR3 DNA is TGTGCCAGCTCACCACGTTACGAGCAGTTCTTC. Translating it yields CASSPRYEQFF.

V usage is TRBV7-8 and J usage is TRBJ2-7, with no clear D. The V gene lost 0 bases and the J gene lost 7 bases, with 13 bases spanning the gap. The CDR3 extends over 14 amino acids. CDR1 SGHVS and CDR2 FQNEAQ come from the germline V gene. CDR3 nucleotides: TGTGCCAGCAGCTTAGCCCTACCGGTTACGGAGCAGTACTTC. The encoded protein is CASSLALPVTEQYF.

This sequence joins TRBV7-2 and TRBJ2-1; D might be TRBD2 (6 bases). The CDR3 runs 13 residues. From germline, CDR1 is SGHTA and CDR2 FQGNSA. Deletions cut 8 bases from V and 6 bases from J, with 14 bases between. The CDR3 nucleotides are TGTGCCAGCGGAGGGTCGGCGCCCAATGAGCAGTTCTTC. Encoded protein: CASGGSAPNEQFF.

The chain recombines TRBV15 with TRBJ2-5, with 8 positions matching TRBD2. The V gene's germline CDR1 is LNHNV and CDR2 YYDKDF (reference sequence). This CDR3 contains 18 residues. Trimming cost V 0 bases and J 0 bases; bases outside gene matches: 9. The CDR3 nucleotides are TGTGCCACCAGCAGAGATTTCCAGCGGGGGACGTACCAAGAGACCCAGTACTTC. This codes for CATSRDFQRGTYQETQYF.

The chain has TRBV4-2 and TRBJ2-7; D is unclear. V was cut by 1 base and J by 3 bases, with 10 bases left in between. The CDR3 is 14 residues long. The germline V gene encodes CDR1 LGHNA and CDR2 YNFKEQ. For the CDR3, the DNA is TGTGCCAGCAGCCAAGCCCACCCCCTCTACGAGCAGTACTTC. Protein product: CASSQAHPLYEQYF.

The CDR3 DNA follows: TGCAGCGTTGAAGTACTTCAGGGGAAGAGGTACTTC. This gives the protein CSVEVLQGKRYF. The chain uses TRBV29-1 and TRBJ2-4; weak D call: TRBD1 (6 bases). The germline V gene has CDR1 SQVTM and CDR2 ANQGSEA. Deletions cut 1 base from V and 15 bases from J, with 16 bases between. The CDR3 consists of 12 residues.

This rearrangement joins TRBV7-9 to TRBJ2-3, with 9 nucleotides matching TRBD2. The V gene end was trimmed by 5 bases and the J gene end by 4 bases; junction bases not matched to a gene: 10. Germline CDR1 and CDR2: SEHNR and FQNEAQ (reference sequence). This CDR3 has 16 residues. The CDR3 spells CASSTQTSGQADTQYF. The CDR3 DNA sequence: TGTGCCAGCAGCACCCAGACTAGCGGTCAGGCAGATACGCAGTATTTT.

The chain has TRBV6-5 and TRBJ2-2, with unresolved D. CDR1 and CDR2 from the germline V gene are MNHEY and SVGAGI. The CDR3 has 14 amino acids. V gave up 6 bases and J gave up 2 bases, with 10 bases separating them. The CDR3 loop is CASRPGPNTGELFF. DNA of the CDR3: TGTGCCAGCAGACCGGGTCCTAACACCGGGGAGCTGTTTTTT.

The rearrangement uses TRBV9 and TRBJ2-1; 14 bases map to TRBD2. V was pared by 3 bases and J by 0 bases, with 5 bases of the junction left unmatched. Germline CDR1 and CDR2: SGDLS and YYNGEE. This CDR3 comprises 18 residues. As DNA, the CDR3 is TGTGCCAGCAGCGACGGGACTAGCGGGAGCCTCTCCTACAATGAGCAGTTCTTC. It specifies CASSDGTSGSLSYNEQFF. The entire variable domain, with the rest obtained from reference TRBV9 and TRBJ2-1, is as follows: DSGVTQTPKHLITATGQRVTLRCSPRSGDLSVYWYQQSLDQGLQFLIQYYNGEERAKGNILERFSAQQFPDLHSELNLSSLELGDSALYFCASSDGTSGSLSYNEQFFGPGTRLTVL.